The sequence of this T cell receptor (beta chain) was determined in a study of tumor-infiltrating lymphocytes in primary liver carcinoma. Remarks on this clonotype: What it recognizes is unknown. The germline gene is not matched at one end of the junction; a read error may be the cause.

The CDR3 sequence is 16 residues long. Germline V lookup: CDR1 SGHRS, CDR2 YFSETQ. Study-wide findings and caveats: Tumor-adjacent and tumor-blood pairs shared a smaller degree of overlap than tumor region pairs.

Reverse transcription of around 500 ng total RNA with a constant-region primer produced TCR beta cDNA. Slightly modified ARM-PCR served as the procedure for the TCR beta libraries. These libraries came from three rounds of nested multiplex PCR. Running around 9 cycles apiece, the first two PCR rounds relied on TRBV1-TRBV30 forward primers together with a C-beta reverse primer. TCRdb fed the multiplex PCR reads into MiXCR, producing one record per CDR3 protein. The sample consists of approximately 120,000 distinct CDR3 sequences, 50% to 80% of them appearing once. Scientists recovered RNA and DNA together from approximately 20-30 mg of unsorted bulk tissue. Chronic HBV infection was present, with no prior treatment.

This clonotype originated in a woman in her sixties with primary liver carcinoma and hepatitis B virus infection. The chain employs TRBV5-1 and TRBJ2-2, with 7 bases that match TRBD2. Sequencing was carried out using liver tumor tissue from sampling region 3. Subset indicated: tumor region T3, left-lateral pole. The CDR3 DNA follows: TGCGCCGGCAGCTTGGGGAGCGGGACCCACACCGGGGAGCTGTTTTTT. It codes for CAGSLGSGTHTGELFF. Full variable domain (remainder filled in from reference TRBV5-1 and TRBJ2-2): KAGVTQTPRYLIKTRGQQVTLSCSPISGHRSVSWYQQTPGQGLQFLFEYFSETQRNKGNFPGRFSGRQFSNSRSEMNVSTLELGDSALYLCAGSLGSGTHTGELFFGEGSRLTVL.